This TCR beta chain derives from a study of identical twins. The donors were all healthy and Caucasian. Study outcomes and limitations: Cross-sectional statistics underpinned the conclusions; the same donors were not followed.

Unique molecular identifiers were in the cDNA, with template-switch universal primer binding. MiXCR, run by TCRdb on the 5' RACE reads, gives a single entry per CDR3 protein. The sample lists hundreds of thousands of distinct CDR3 sequences, approximately 24% seen once, with about 2.9% in the top ten. This clonotype was detected only a few times. Its antigen is currently unknown. The data also belong to a second study, concerning T cells expressing NK-cell markers. That study adds: In a few donors, these clonotypes also led the CD3+CD56-NKG2C+ fraction.

This TCR derives from a woman younger than 30 in good health. The sequenced sample was CD4+ T cells sorted from blood.

CDR3 bases: TGTGCCAGCAGTGGACAGAGATTAATGAACACTGAAGCTTTCTTT. It specifies CASSGQRLMNTEAFF. V is TRBV7-3 and J is TRBJ1-1, with a possible D match to TRBD1 (6 bases). CDR1 is SGHTA, CDR2 FQGTGA, per germline. The CDR3 is 15 amino acids. V lost 6 bases and J lost 0, with 14 bases in between.